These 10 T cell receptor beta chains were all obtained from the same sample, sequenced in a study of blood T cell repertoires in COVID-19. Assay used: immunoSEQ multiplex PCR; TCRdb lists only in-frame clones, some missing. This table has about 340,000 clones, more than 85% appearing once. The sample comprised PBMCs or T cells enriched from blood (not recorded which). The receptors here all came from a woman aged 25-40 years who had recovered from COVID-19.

The CDR3 region has the DNA TGTGCCAGCAGCGCAGGGGTTTATGGCTACACCTTC. It codes for CASSAGVYGYTF. This sequence joins TRBV28 and TRBJ1-2, with D perhaps matching TRBD1 (6 bases). The V gene lost 6 bases and the J gene lost 5 bases, with 10 bases spanning the gap. The CDR3 has 12 amino acids. Germline V gene sequence: CDR1 MDHEN, CDR2 SYDVKM.

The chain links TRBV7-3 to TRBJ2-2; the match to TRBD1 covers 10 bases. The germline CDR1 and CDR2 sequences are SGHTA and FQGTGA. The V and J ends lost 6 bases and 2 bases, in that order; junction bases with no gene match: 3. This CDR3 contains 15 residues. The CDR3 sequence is CASRQTGGNTGELFF. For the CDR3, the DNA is TGTGCCAGCAGACAGACAGGGGGCAACACCGGGGAGCTGTTTTTT.

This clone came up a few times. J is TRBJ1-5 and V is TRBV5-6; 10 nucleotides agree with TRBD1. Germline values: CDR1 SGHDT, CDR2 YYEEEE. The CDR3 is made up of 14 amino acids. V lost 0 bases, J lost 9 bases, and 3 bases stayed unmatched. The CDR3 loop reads CASSLGTGGLPQHF. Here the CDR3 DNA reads TGTGCCAGCAGCTTGGGGACAGGGGGATTGCCCCAGCATTTT.

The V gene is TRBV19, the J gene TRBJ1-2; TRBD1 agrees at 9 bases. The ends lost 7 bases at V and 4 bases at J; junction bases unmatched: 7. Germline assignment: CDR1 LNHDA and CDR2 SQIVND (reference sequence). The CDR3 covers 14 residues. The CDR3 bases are TGTGCCAGTATCGCGGGACAGGGACTCTATGGCTACACCTTC. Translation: CASIAGQGLYGYTF. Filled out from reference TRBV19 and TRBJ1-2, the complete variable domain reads DGGITQSPKYLFRKEGQNVTLSCEQNLNHDAMYWYRQDPGQGLRLIYYSQIVNDFQKGDIAEGYSVSREKKESFPLTVTSAQKNPTAFYLCASIAGQGLYGYTFGSGTRLTVV.

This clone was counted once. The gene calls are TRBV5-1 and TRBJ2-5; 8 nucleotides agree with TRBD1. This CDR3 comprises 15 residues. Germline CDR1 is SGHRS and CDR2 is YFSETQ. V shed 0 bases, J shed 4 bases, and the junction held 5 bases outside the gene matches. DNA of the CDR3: TGCGCCAGCAGCTTGGGACAGGGGTACCGAGAGACCCAGTACTTC. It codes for CASSLGQGYRETQYF.

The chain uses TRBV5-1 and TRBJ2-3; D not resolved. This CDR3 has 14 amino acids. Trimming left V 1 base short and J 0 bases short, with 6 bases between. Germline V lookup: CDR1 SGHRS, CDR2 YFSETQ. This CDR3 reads CASSLRVSTDTQYF. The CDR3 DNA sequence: TGCGCCAGCAGCTTGAGAGTAAGCACAGATACGCAGTATTTT.

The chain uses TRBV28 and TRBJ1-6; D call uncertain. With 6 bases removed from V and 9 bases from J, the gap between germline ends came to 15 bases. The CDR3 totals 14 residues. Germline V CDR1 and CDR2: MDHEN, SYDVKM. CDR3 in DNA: TGTGCCAGCAGCCCGGGAGGCGTTAGTTCACCCCTCCACTTT. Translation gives CASSPGGVSSPLHF.

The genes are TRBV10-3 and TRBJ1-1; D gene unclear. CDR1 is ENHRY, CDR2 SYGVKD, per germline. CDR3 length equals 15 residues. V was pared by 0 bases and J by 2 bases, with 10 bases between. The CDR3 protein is CAISESNSRNTEAFF. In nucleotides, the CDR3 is TGTGCCATCAGTGAGTCGAATAGTAGAAACACTGAAGCTTTCTTT.

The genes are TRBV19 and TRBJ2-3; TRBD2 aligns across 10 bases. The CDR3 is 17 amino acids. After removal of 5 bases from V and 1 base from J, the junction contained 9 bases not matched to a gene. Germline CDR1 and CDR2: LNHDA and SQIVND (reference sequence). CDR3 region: CASSFPRAGGRTDTQYF. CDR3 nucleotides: TGTGCCAGTAGTTTCCCCCGAGCGGGAGGGCGCACAGATACGCAGTATTTT. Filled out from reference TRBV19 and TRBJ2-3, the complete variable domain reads DGGITQSPKYLFRKEGQNVTLSCEQNLNHDAMYWYRQDPGQGLRLIYYSQIVNDFQKGDIAEGYSVSREKKESFPLTVTSAQKNPTAFYLCASSFPRAGGRTDTQYFGPGTRLTVL.

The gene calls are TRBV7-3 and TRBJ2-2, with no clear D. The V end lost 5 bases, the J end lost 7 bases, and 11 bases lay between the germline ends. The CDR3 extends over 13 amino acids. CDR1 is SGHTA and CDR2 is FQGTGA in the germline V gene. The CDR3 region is CASSKAEYGELFF. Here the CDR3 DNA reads TGTGCCAGCAGCAAAGCTGAGTACGGGGAGCTGTTTTTT.